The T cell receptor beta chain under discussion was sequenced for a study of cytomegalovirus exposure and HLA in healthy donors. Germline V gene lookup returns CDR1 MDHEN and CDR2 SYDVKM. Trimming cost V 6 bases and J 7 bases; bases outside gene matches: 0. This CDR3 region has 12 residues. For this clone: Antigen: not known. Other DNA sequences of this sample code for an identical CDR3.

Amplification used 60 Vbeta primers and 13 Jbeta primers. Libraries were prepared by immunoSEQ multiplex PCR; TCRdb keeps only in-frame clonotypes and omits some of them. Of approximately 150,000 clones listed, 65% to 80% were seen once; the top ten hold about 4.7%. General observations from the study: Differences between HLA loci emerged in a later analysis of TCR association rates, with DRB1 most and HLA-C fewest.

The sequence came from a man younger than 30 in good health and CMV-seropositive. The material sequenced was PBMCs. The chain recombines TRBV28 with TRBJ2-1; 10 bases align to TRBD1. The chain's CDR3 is CASRDRGNEQFF. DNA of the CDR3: TGTGCCAGCAGGGACAGGGGGAATGAGCAGTTCTTC.